The rows below give T cell receptor beta chains drawn from one sample of a study of blood T cells in healthy people across ages. Each CDR3 protein gets one entry after TCRdb re-called the 5' RACE reads with MiXCR. The data show over 1,200,000 distinct CDR3 sequences, approximately 59% seen once. Sequencing was performed on blood. These receptors were taken from a man younger than 35 in good health. The CDR3 runs from the conserved cysteine through the conserved F or W. The D gene is left open where the match is weak. Clone size is shown for a subset of rows, as once, few, many or a class of expanded clone.

d_gene: NA; abundance: few; j_gene: TRBJ1-2; v_gene: TRBV29-1; CDR3aa: CSVDSPKDGSYTF; CDR3nt: TGCAGCGTTGATTCTCCCAAGGACGGAAGCTACACCTTC
d_gene: NA; abundance: NA; j_gene: TRBJ2-4; v_gene: TRBV29-1; CDR3aa: CSVSTRLAKNIQYF; CDR3nt: TGCAGCGTTTCGACCAGACTAGCCAAAAACATTCAGTACTTC
d_gene: NA; abundance: few; j_gene: TRBJ2-7; v_gene: TRBV28; CDR3aa: CASTLSFGFEQYF; CDR3nt: TGTGCCAGCACCCTTTCATTTGGGTTCGAGCAGTACTTC
d_gene: NA; abundance: NA; j_gene: TRBJ2-7; v_gene: TRBV4-1; CDR3aa: CASSQVPVSYEQYF; CDR3nt: TGCGCCAGCAGCCAAGTCCCAGTCTCCTACGAGCAGTACTTC
d_gene: TRBD2; abundance: few; j_gene: TRBJ2-7; v_gene: TRBV7-2; CDR3aa: CASSSRGTTNYEQYF; CDR3nt: TGTGCCAGCAGCTCGCGCGGGACTACCAACTACGAGCAGTACTTC
d_gene: TRBD2; abundance: NA; j_gene: TRBJ2-5; v_gene: TRBV4-1; CDR3aa: CASSPLTATSGGAPETQYF; CDR3nt: TGCGCCAGCAGCCCCCTGACCGCAACTAGCGGGGGGGCCCCGGAGACCCAGTACTTC
d_gene: NA; abundance: few; j_gene: TRBJ1-4; v_gene: TRBV4-1; CDR3aa: CASSLFHPEDNEKLFF; CDR3nt: TGCGCCAGCAGCCTGTTTCACCCGGAGGATAATGAAAAACTGTTTTTT
d_gene: NA; abundance: NA; j_gene: TRBJ2-5; v_gene: TRBV27; CDR3aa: CASSSLRGLRETQYF; CDR3nt: TGTGCCAGCAGTTCTCTCCGGGGGTTGAGGGAGACCCAGTACTTC
d_gene: TRBD2; abundance: few; j_gene: TRBJ2-3; v_gene: TRBV20-1; CDR3aa: CSARASGVTDTQYF; CDR3nt: TGCAGTGCTAGGGCTAGCGGGGTCACAGATACGCAGTATTTT
d_gene: NA; abundance: NA; j_gene: TRBJ2-1; v_gene: TRBV13; CDR3aa: CASSWQGFNEQFF; CDR3nt: TGTGCCAGCAGCTGGCAGGGGTTCAATGAGCAGTTCTTC
d_gene: NA; abundance: few; j_gene: TRBJ2-7; v_gene: TRBV4-3; CDR3aa: CASSQEQDGPYEQYF; CDR3nt: TGCGCCAGCAGCCAAGAACAGGACGGACCCTACGAGCAGTACTTC
d_gene: TRBD2; abundance: few; j_gene: TRBJ2-6; v_gene: TRBV7-2; CDR3aa: CASKTGLAGAFSGANVLTF; CDR3nt: TGTGCCAGCAAGACGGGACTAGCGGGAGCCTTCTCTGGGGCCAACGTCCTGACTTTC
d_gene: TRBD1; abundance: NA; j_gene: TRBJ2-1; v_gene: TRBV12-3/TRBV12-4; CDR3aa: CASSLNWDSYNEQFF; CDR3nt: TGTGCCAGCAGTTTAAACTGGGACAGCTACAATGAGCAGTTCTTC
d_gene: TRBD2; abundance: NA; j_gene: TRBJ2-3; v_gene: TRBV4-3; CDR3aa: CASSQDGLAGASSTDTQYF; CDR3nt: TGCGCCAGCAGCCAAGATGGGCTAGCGGGGGCCTCTAGCACAGATACGCAGTATTTT
d_gene: TRBD2; abundance: NA; j_gene: TRBJ2-5; v_gene: TRBV11-3; CDR3aa: CASSFGGGSETQYF; CDR3nt: TGTGCCAGCAGCTTTGGGGGGGGATCGGAGACCCAGTACTTC
d_gene: TRBD2; abundance: NA; j_gene: TRBJ2-1; v_gene: TRBV10-1; CDR3aa: CASSESSGRAVEQFF; CDR3nt: TGCGCCAGCAGTGAGTCTAGCGGGAGGGCCGTTGAGCAGTTCTTC
d_gene: NA; abundance: once; j_gene: TRBJ1-2; v_gene: TRBV20-1; CDR3aa: CSARSGRGGGYTF; CDR3nt: TGCAGTGCTAGAAGCGGGAGGGGGGGTGGCTACACCTTC
d_gene: TRBD1; abundance: NA; j_gene: TRBJ1-4; v_gene: TRBV9; CDR3aa: CASSAPGTGLEKLFF; CDR3nt: TGTGCCAGCAGCGCACCTGGGACAGGTCTTGAAAAACTGTTTTTT
d_gene: NA; abundance: NA; j_gene: TRBJ2-4; v_gene: TRBV5-6; CDR3aa: CASTISGGLKNIQYF; CDR3nt: TGTGCCAGCACTATCTCCGGGGGCCTCAAAAACATTCAGTACTTC
d_gene: TRBD1; abundance: NA; j_gene: TRBJ1-2; v_gene: TRBV28; CDR3aa: CASCYQGVYGYTF; CDR3nt: TGTGCCAGCTGCTACCAGGGGGTCTATGGCTACACCTTC
d_gene: NA; abundance: NA; j_gene: TRBJ2-3; v_gene: TRBV5-6; CDR3aa: CASSLGFQGRTDTQYF; CDR3nt: TGTGCCAGCAGCTTGGGTTTTCAGGGAAGGACAGATACGCAGTATTTT
d_gene: TRBD2; abundance: NA; j_gene: TRBJ2-1; v_gene: TRBV7-2; CDR3aa: CASSLTSGGRGNNEQFF; CDR3nt: TGTGCCAGCAGCTTAACTAGCGGGGGCCGGGGTAACAATGAGCAGTTCTTC
d_gene: NA; abundance: NA; j_gene: TRBJ2-2; v_gene: TRBV12-5; CDR3aa: CASGLVSSGSGELFF; CDR3nt: TGTGCTAGTGGTCTGGTATCTTCGGGGTCCGGGGAGCTGTTTTTT
d_gene: NA; abundance: NA; j_gene: TRBJ1-2; v_gene: TRBV10-3; CDR3aa: CAISELRQPGYTF; CDR3nt: TGTGCCATCAGTGAGCTCCGACAGCCCGGGTACACCTTC
d_gene: NA; abundance: NA; j_gene: TRBJ2-1; v_gene: TRBV4-2; CDR3aa: CASSQDGGKGGNEQFF; CDR3nt: TGTGCCAGCAGCCAAGATGGGGGCAAAGGGGGCAATGAGCAGTTCTTC
d_gene: TRBD1; abundance: few; j_gene: TRBJ1-2; v_gene: TRBV4-2; CDR3aa: CASSRETTGGADGYTF; CDR3nt: TGTGCCAGCAGCCGCGAAACTACAGGGGGCGCTGATGGCTACACCTTC
d_gene: TRBD2; abundance: few; j_gene: TRBJ2-1; v_gene: TRBV27; CDR3aa: CASSLGTSGAFYNEQFF; CDR3nt: TGTGCCAGCAGTTTGGGGACTAGCGGGGCTTTCTACAATGAGCAGTTCTTC
d_gene: NA; abundance: NA; j_gene: TRBJ2-2; v_gene: TRBV29-1; CDR3aa: CSVEGGGELFF; CDR3nt: TGCAGCGTTGAGGGTGGCGGGGAGCTGTTTTTT
d_gene: TRBD2; abundance: few; j_gene: TRBJ2-3; v_gene: TRBV5-1; CDR3aa: CASSLVRSSGRSTDTQYF; CDR3nt: TGCGCCAGCAGCTTGGTTCGGAGCAGCGGGAGGAGCACAGATACGCAGTATTTT
d_gene: NA; abundance: NA; j_gene: TRBJ2-2; v_gene: TRBV7-2; CDR3aa: CASSLDLRELFF; CDR3nt: TGTGCCAGCAGCTTGGATCTCCGGGAGCTGTTTTTT
d_gene: NA; abundance: NA; j_gene: TRBJ2-1; v_gene: TRBV6-2/TRBV6-3; CDR3aa: CASKTLSAGEQFF; CDR3nt: TGTGCCAGCAAAACGCTCTCGGCTGGGGAGCAGTTCTTC
d_gene: NA; abundance: NA; j_gene: TRBJ1-2; v_gene: TRBV20-1; CDR3aa: CSATVEFGYYGYTF; CDR3nt: TGCAGTGCTACGGTTGAATTTGGTTACTATGGCTACACCTTC
d_gene: NA; abundance: NA; j_gene: TRBJ2-2; v_gene: TRBV4-3; CDR3aa: CASSQDGTNTGELFF; CDR3nt: TGCGCCAGCAGCCAAGATGGGACGAACACCGGGGAGCTGTTTTTT
d_gene: NA; abundance: NA; j_gene: TRBJ2-1; v_gene: TRBV20-1; CDR3aa: CSAVHVSEGNEQFF; CDR3nt: TGCAGTGCTGTCCATGTTAGCGAAGGCAATGAGCAGTTCTTC
d_gene: NA; abundance: few; j_gene: TRBJ2-7; v_gene: TRBV20-1; CDR3aa: CSPSINSYEQYF; CDR3nt: TGCAGTCCTAGCATCAACTCCTACGAGCAGTACTTC
d_gene: NA; abundance: few; j_gene: TRBJ2-6; v_gene: TRBV7-2; CDR3aa: CASSRQVLSGANVLTF; CDR3nt: TGTGCCAGCAGCAGACAGGTCCTCTCTGGGGCCAACGTCCTGACTTTC
d_gene: TRBD1; abundance: few; j_gene: TRBJ2-5; v_gene: TRBV10-1; CDR3aa: CASSETRGHQETQYF; CDR3nt: TGCGCCAGCAGTGAGACCAGGGGGCACCAAGAGACCCAGTACTTC
d_gene: TRBD2; abundance: many; j_gene: TRBJ2-7; v_gene: TRBV5-1; CDR3aa: CASSLASGSYEQYF; CDR3nt: TGTGCCAGCAGTCTCGCTAGCGGCTCCTACGAGCAGTACTTC
d_gene: NA; abundance: NA; j_gene: TRBJ2-7; v_gene: TRBV7-6; CDR3aa: CASSLEPGADEQYF; CDR3nt: TGTGCCAGCAGCTTAGAGCCGGGGGCCGACGAGCAGTACTTC
d_gene: NA; abundance: once; j_gene: TRBJ1-3; v_gene: TRBV4-1; CDR3aa: CASSQDPATSGNTIYF; CDR3nt: TGCGCCAGCAGCCAAGATCCGGCAACCTCTGGAAACACCATATATTTT
d_gene: NA; abundance: few; j_gene: TRBJ2-4; v_gene: TRBV5-5; CDR3aa: CASSLELNIQYF; CDR3nt: TGTGCCAGCAGCTTGGAATTAAACATTCAGTACTTC
d_gene: NA; abundance: NA; j_gene: TRBJ1-2; v_gene: TRBV20-1; CDR3aa: CSRSKNYGYTF; CDR3nt: TGCAGTCGATCGAAAAACTATGGCTACACCTTC
d_gene: TRBD2; abundance: few; j_gene: TRBJ2-7; v_gene: TRBV20-1; CDR3aa: CSARSHVIAGGPGEQYF; CDR3nt: TGCAGTGCTCGCTCGCACGTAATAGCGGGAGGGCCGGGCGAGCAGTACTTC
d_gene: NA; abundance: few; j_gene: TRBJ2-3; v_gene: TRBV5-1; CDR3aa: CASSHDRFADTQYF; CDR3nt: TGCGCCAGCAGCCACGACAGGTTCGCAGATACGCAGTATTTT
d_gene: NA; abundance: once; j_gene: TRBJ1-1; v_gene: TRBV11-2; CDR3aa: CACSLSRNTEAFF; CDR3nt: TGTGCCTGCAGCTTGTCCCGGAACACTGAAGCTTTCTTT
d_gene: NA; abundance: NA; j_gene: TRBJ1-2; v_gene: TRBV9; CDR3aa: CASNPSVYGYTF; CDR3nt: TGTGCCAGCAACCCCAGCGTTTATGGCTACACCTTC
d_gene: TRBD2; abundance: NA; j_gene: TRBJ2-5; v_gene: TRBV20-1; CDR3aa: CSALRLAGIQETQYF; CDR3nt: TGCAGTGCCCTCCGGCTAGCGGGGATCCAAGAGACCCAGTACTTC
d_gene: NA; abundance: NA; j_gene: TRBJ1-5; v_gene: TRBV9; CDR3aa: CASSGQGLNQPQHF; CDR3nt: TGTGCCAGCAGCGGTCAGGGATTGAATCAGCCCCAGCATTTT
d_gene: NA; abundance: NA; j_gene: TRBJ1-2; v_gene: TRBV7-9; CDR3aa: CASSLTASGYGYTF; CDR3nt: TGTGCCAGCAGCTTGACAGCCTCGGGTTATGGCTACACCTTC
d_gene: NA; abundance: once; j_gene: TRBJ2-3; v_gene: TRBV7-2; CDR3aa: CAVNRGDTQYF; CDR3nt: TGTGCCGTCAATCGAGGAGATACGCAGTATTTT
d_gene: TRBD1; abundance: NA; j_gene: TRBJ1-1; v_gene: TRBV19; CDR3aa: CASSIWDRSMNTEAFF; CDR3nt: TGTGCCAGTAGTATATGGGACAGATCAATGAACACTGAAGCTTTCTTT
d_gene: NA; abundance: NA; j_gene: TRBJ2-1; v_gene: TRBV29-1; CDR3aa: CSVAAGSREEQFF; CDR3nt: TGCAGCGTTGCTGCGGGAAGCAGGGAGGAGCAGTTCTTC
d_gene: TRBD1; abundance: NA; j_gene: TRBJ2-5; v_gene: TRBV29-1; CDR3aa: CSVDMDRGMRQETQYF; CDR3nt: TGCAGCGTTGACATGGACAGGGGAATGCGGCAAGAGACCCAGTACTTC
d_gene: NA; abundance: NA; j_gene: TRBJ2-4; v_gene: TRBV6-2/TRBV6-3; CDR3aa: CATKGGGGNIQYF; CDR3nt: TGTGCCACCAAAGGTGGGGGCGGAAACATTCAGTACTTC
d_gene: NA; abundance: few; j_gene: TRBJ2-7; v_gene: TRBV5-1; CDR3aa: CASAQTSPTVLSYEQYF; CDR3nt: TGCGCCAGCGCCCAAACCAGCCCCACAGTCCTCTCCTACGAGCAGTACTTC
d_gene: NA; abundance: few; j_gene: TRBJ2-1; v_gene: TRBV4-1; CDR3aa: CASSPGQGGVDEQFF; CDR3nt: TGCGCCAGCAGCCCCGGACAGGGAGGGGTCGATGAGCAGTTCTTC
d_gene: NA; abundance: few; j_gene: TRBJ2-7; v_gene: TRBV12-3/TRBV12-4; CDR3aa: CASSRTASYEQYF; CDR3nt: TGTGCCAGCAGCCGGACAGCCTCCTACGAGCAGTACTTC
d_gene: NA; abundance: NA; j_gene: TRBJ2-4; v_gene: TRBV6-2/TRBV6-3; CDR3aa: CASSYGGSKNIQYF; CDR3nt: TGTGCCAGCAGTTACGGAGGGAGCAAAAACATTCAGTACTTC
d_gene: NA; abundance: NA; j_gene: TRBJ2-6; v_gene: TRBV6-2/TRBV6-3; CDR3aa: CASSNPTGANVLTF; CDR3nt: TGTGCCAGCAGTAACCCGACTGGGGCCAACGTCCTGACTTTC